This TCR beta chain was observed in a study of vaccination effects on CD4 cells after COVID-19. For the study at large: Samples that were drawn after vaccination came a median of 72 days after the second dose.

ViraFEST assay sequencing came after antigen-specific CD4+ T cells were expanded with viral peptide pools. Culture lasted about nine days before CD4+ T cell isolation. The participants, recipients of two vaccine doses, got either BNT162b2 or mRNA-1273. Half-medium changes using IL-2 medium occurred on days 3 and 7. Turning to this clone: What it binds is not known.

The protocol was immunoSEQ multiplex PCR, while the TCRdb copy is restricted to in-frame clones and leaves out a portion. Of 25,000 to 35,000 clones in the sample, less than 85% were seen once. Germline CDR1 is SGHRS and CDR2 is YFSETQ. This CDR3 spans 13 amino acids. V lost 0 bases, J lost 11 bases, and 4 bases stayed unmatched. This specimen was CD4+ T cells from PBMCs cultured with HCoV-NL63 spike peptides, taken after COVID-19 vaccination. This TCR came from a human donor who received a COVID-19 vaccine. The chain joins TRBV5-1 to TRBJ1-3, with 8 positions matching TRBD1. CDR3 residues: CASSLVGDRSIYF. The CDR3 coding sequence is TGCGCCAGCAGCTTGGTTGGGGACAGGTCCATATATTTT.